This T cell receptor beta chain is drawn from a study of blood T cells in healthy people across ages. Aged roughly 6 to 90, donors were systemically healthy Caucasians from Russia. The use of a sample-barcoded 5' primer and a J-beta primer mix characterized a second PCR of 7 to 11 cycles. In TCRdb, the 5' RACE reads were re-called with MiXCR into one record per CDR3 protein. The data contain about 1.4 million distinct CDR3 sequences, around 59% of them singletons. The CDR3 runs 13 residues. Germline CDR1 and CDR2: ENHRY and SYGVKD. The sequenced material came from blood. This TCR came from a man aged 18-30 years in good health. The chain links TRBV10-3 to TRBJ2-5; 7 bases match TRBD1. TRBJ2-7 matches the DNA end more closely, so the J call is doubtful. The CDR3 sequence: CAISQRGLYEQYF. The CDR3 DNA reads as TGTGCCATCAGTCAGAGGGGGCTCTACGAGCAGTACTTC.